The 15 T cell receptor beta chains below all came from one sample that was sequenced in a study of CD8+ T cells in alopecia areata. As the sequencing template, cDNA was produced by extracting RNA and reverse transcribing it. TCRdb's copy holds only in-frame clones and misses some; the assay was immunoSEQ multiplex PCR. The sample has 100,000 to 130,000 clones, 50% to 60% seen once. The sequencing sample was made of NKG2D-low CD8+ T cells sorted from blood. These receptors came from a human donor with alopecia areata.

This clone was found a few times. V and J are TRBV10-3 and TRBJ2-5, with 11 bases identical to TRBD2. The CDR3 is made up of 15 amino acids. Losses at the gene ends were 3 bases for V and 1 base for J; bases not matched to a gene: 1. Germline V CDR1 and CDR2: ENHRY, SYGVKD. The CDR3 bases are TGTGCCATCAGTGACGGGACTAGCGGCCAAGAGACCCAGTACTTC. Encoded protein: CAISDGTSGQETQYF.

This clone was seen only a few times. The rearrangement links TRBV2 to TRBJ2-2; D ambiguous. CDR1 is SNHLY, CDR2 FYNNEI, per germline. Trimming pared 4 bases from V and 4 bases from J, leaving 1 base between. The CDR3 loop spans 11 amino acids. CDR3 nucleotide sequence: TGTGCCAGCAGTGCCACCGGGGAGCTGTTTTTT. Translation: CASSATGELFF.

This clone was seen a few times. CDR3 bases: TGTGCCAGCAGCTCGGACAGGGGGGTCTACAATGAGCAGTTCTTC. Translated: CASSSDRGVYNEQFF. The chain combines TRBV7-9 with TRBJ2-1; 10 nucleotides line up with TRBD1. This CDR3 is 15 amino acids long. With 4 bases clipped from V and 3 bases from J, the junction kept 3 bases outside the gene matches. In germline, CDR1 is SEHNR, CDR2 FQNEAQ (reference sequence). Full variable domain (missing parts from reference TRBV7-9 and TRBJ2-1): DTGVSQNPRHKITKRGQNVTFRCDPISEHNRLYWYRQTLGQGPEFLTYFQNEAQLEKSRLLSDRFSAERPKGSFSTLEIQRTEQGDSAMYLCASSSDRGVYNEQFFGPGTRLTVL.

This clone was counted between two and nine times. The chain couples TRBV2 to TRBJ2-7, with D perhaps TRBD1 or TRBD2 (5 bases each). V was pared by 6 bases and J by 0 bases, with 12 bases between. This CDR3 has 14 residues. Germline CDR1 and CDR2: SNHLY and FYNNEI. The CDR3 reads CASRASGTSYEQYF. In DNA, the CDR3 is TGTGCCAGCAGGGCCTCCGGGACCTCCTACGAGCAGTACTTC.

The chain carries TRBV9 and TRBJ2-3; tentative D call: TRBD2 (6 bases). The CDR3 runs to 13 residues. Germline assignment: CDR1 SGDLS and CDR2 YYNGEE. Trimming shortened V by 0 bases and J by 5 bases, and 7 bases separated the two germline ends. The CDR3 sequence: CASSVGGEDTQYF. The CDR3 DNA sequence: TGTGCCAGCAGCGTAGGGGGGGAAGATACGCAGTATTTT. The full variable domain, rest sourced from reference TRBV9 and TRBJ2-3, is DSGVTQTPKHLITATGQRVTLRCSPRSGDLSVYWYQQSLDQGLQFLIQYYNGEERAKGNILERFSAQQFPDLHSELNLSSLELGDSALYFCASSVGGEDTQYFGPGTRLTVL.

In its sample, this clone was seen a few times. This chain connects TRBV29-1 to TRBJ1-2, with 7 positions matching TRBD1. The V and J ends lost 6 bases and 3 bases, in that order; junction bases with no gene match: 10. Germline V gene lookup returns CDR1 SQVTM and CDR2 ANQGSEA. CDR3 length: 14 amino acids. The CDR3 loop is CSVWDREADYGYTF. The CDR3 nucleotides are TGCAGCGTATGGGACAGAGAAGCCGACTATGGCTACACCTTC. The variable domain in full, completed from reference TRBV29-1 and TRBJ1-2, reads SAVISQKPSRDICQRGTSLTIQCQVDSQVTMMFWYRQQPGQSLTLIATANQGSEATYESGFVIDKFPISRPNLTFSTLTVSNMSPEDSSIYLCSVWDREADYGYTFGSGTRLTVV.

This clone has more than one count but fewer than ten. J is TRBJ2-1 and V is TRBV29-1; a weak D match, TRBD2 (6 bases). Trimming stripped 6 bases from V and 8 bases from J, with 20 bases between. Germline assignment: CDR1 SQVTM and CDR2 ANQGSEA. The CDR3 runs to 14 residues. CDR3 DNA sequence: TGCAGCGTGAGTGTCGGGAGTGTTATACATGAGCAGTTCTTC. This translates into CSVSVGSVIHEQFF.

This clone occurred once. V and J are TRBV9 and TRBJ2-1; 13 bases line up with TRBD2. Germline values: CDR1 SGDLS, CDR2 YYNGEE. V trimming: 3 bases; J trimming: 8 bases; junction bases outside the gene matches: 5. This CDR3 region has 15 residues. The CDR3 region is CASSAWTSGSDEQFF. The CDR3 nucleotides are TGTGCCAGCAGCGCCTGGACTAGCGGGAGCGATGAGCAGTTCTTC.

V usage is TRBV4-1 and J usage is TRBJ2-1; D remains unclear. This CDR3 has 14 residues. Trimming cost V 0 bases and J 9 bases, with 12 bases left between them. The germline V gene encodes CDR1 MGHRA and CDR2 YSYEKL. CDR3 nucleotides: TGCGCCAGCAGCCAAGACTCCAGTGGTTTTGAGCAGTTCTTC. This codes for CASSQDSSGFEQFF.

The chain recombines TRBV5-1 with TRBJ2-2; 7 bases line up with TRBD1. CDR1 is SGHRS and CDR2 is YFSETQ in the germline V gene. Trimming at V came to 2 bases and at J to 2 bases, leaving 9 bases not matched to a gene. This CDR3 contains 17 residues. Written as DNA, the CDR3 is TGCGCCAGCAGCTTCAGAGGGGGACAGATTAACACCGGGGAGCTGTTTTTT. Protein: CASSFRGGQINTGELFF. Variable domain in full (rest from reference TRBV5-1 and TRBJ2-2): KAGVTQTPRYLIKTRGQQVTLSCSPISGHRSVSWYQQTPGQGLQFLFEYFSETQRNKGNFPGRFSGRQFSNSRSEMNVSTLELGDSALYLCASSFRGGQINTGELFFGEGSRLTVL.

This clone was counted only a few times. The rearrangement joins TRBV28 to TRBJ2-7; the D gene is possibly TRBD2 (6 bases). Trimming removed 3 bases at V and 4 bases at J, with 16 bases between. The CDR3 has 15 residues. From germline, CDR1 is MDHEN and CDR2 SYDVKM. The CDR3 DNA reads TGTGCCAGCAGTTTGTTGGGCGGGATCAGGTACGAGCAGTACTTC. This encodes CASSLLGGIRYEQYF.

This clone appeared a few times. This chain joins TRBV29-1 and TRBJ2-7; the D gene is possibly TRBD1 (5 bases). There are 11 residues in the CDR3. V lost 7 bases to trimming and J lost 4 bases, with 11 bases between them. From germline, CDR1 is SQVTM and CDR2 ANQGSEA. As DNA, the CDR3 is TGCAGCGCCCGCCAGGGTTACGAGCAGTACTTC. This gives the protein CSARQGYEQYF.

This clone has a single count. The gene calls are TRBV4-1 and TRBJ2-3, with D hard to call. Germline CDR1 and CDR2: MGHRA and YSYEKL. V lost 0 bases and J lost 2, with 9 bases in between. CDR3 length: 15 amino acids. The CDR3 loop reads CASSQDGGFTDTQYF. CDR3 coding DNA: TGCGCCAGCAGCCAAGACGGCGGATTCACAGATACGCAGTATTTT.

The gene calls are TRBV29-1 and TRBJ2-7; TRBD1 matches at 7 bases. The CDR3 has 15 residues. Germline trimming cut 3 bases from V and 3 bases from J; bases unmatched to any gene: 11. Germline V lookup: CDR1 SQVTM, CDR2 ANQGSEA. For the CDR3, the DNA is TGCAGCGTTGAGATATTTATGCAGGGGGTCTACGAGCAGTACTTC. This encodes CSVEIFMQGVYEQYF.

The chain is built from TRBV23-1 and TRBJ2-3, with D possibly called TRBD1 or TRBD2 (5 bases each). TRBV23-1 is an ORF; its function is uncertain. The CDR3 is 21 residues long. Trimming cost V 2 bases and J 0 bases, with 27 bases left between them. This chain's CDR3 is CASSQRRGQGPGTASTDTQYF. The CDR3 coding sequence is TGCGCCAGCAGTCAAAGAAGAGGGCAAGGACCGGGGACCGCTAGCACAGATACGCAGTATTTT.